One sample yielded the 23 T cell receptor beta chains listed below, sequenced in a study of T cell changes during pregnancy in multiple sclerosis (dated by TCRdb to about 2019). The protocol used for the library was the immunoSEQ multiplex PCR assay. TCRdb stores this immuneACCESS table with in-frame sequences only. Part of the clones is absent; in the studies checked, under half of the shortfall reflects unresolved V genes, and no reason is known for the rest. Within this sample are 90,000 to 100,000 clones, with about 94% of them counted one time only. The ten largest clones add up to around 2.2% of the sample. The source material was peripheral blood, sampled in the third trimester of pregnancy. The receptor source for this set is a female donor with multiple sclerosis, enrolled in a pregnancy study.

The genes are TRBV28 and TRBJ2-7; 11 bases are a match to TRBD2. This CDR3 has 15 residues. From germline, CDR1 is MDHEN and CDR2 SYDVKM. Trimming took 8 bases from V and 7 from J; bases not matched to a gene: 13. The DNA for the CDR3 is TGTGCCAGCCGCTCAGGTAGCGGGAGGGCCGTTGAGCAGTACTTC. Translated, it gives CASRSGSGRAVEQYF. The whole variable domain, filled in from reference TRBV28 and TRBJ2-7, reads DVKVTQSSRYLVKRTGEKVFLECVQDMDHENMFWYRQDPGLGLRLIYFSYDVKMKEKGDIPEGYSVSREKKERFSLILESASTNQTSMYLCASRSGSGRAVEQYFGPGTRLTVT.

The count of this clone is one. The genes are TRBV5-1 and TRBJ1-4; 7 bases match TRBD1. The CDR3 covers 15 residues. Germline V gene sequence: CDR1 SGHRS, CDR2 YFSETQ. The trim removed 0 bases at V and 8 bases at J, leaving 7 bases unmatched. CDR3 DNA: TGCGCCAGCAGCTTGGAAGGGACAGCAAGAGAAAAACTGTTTTTT. It yields the protein CASSLEGTAREKLFF. The entire variable domain, with the rest obtained from reference TRBV5-1 and TRBJ1-4, is as follows: KAGVTQTPRYLIKTRGQQVTLSCSPISGHRSVSWYQQTPGQGLQFLFEYFSETQRNKGNFPGRFSGRQFSNSRSEMNVSTLELGDSALYLCASSLEGTAREKLFFGSGTQLSVL.

The rearrangement uses TRBV6-4 and TRBJ2-5; 10 positions agree with TRBD2. J was trimmed by 5 bases and V by 3 bases; bases with no gene match: 6. CDR3 length: 15 residues. Germline V gene sequence: CDR1 MRHNA, CDR2 SNTAGT. The CDR3: CASSELAGVWETQYF. Here the CDR3 DNA reads TGTGCCAGCAGTGAGCTAGCGGGAGTGTGGGAGACCCAGTACTTC.

J is TRBJ2-7 and V is TRBV6-6; D unresolved. Trimming left V 0 bases short and J 0 bases short, with 9 bases between. Germline lookup yields CDR1 MNHNY and CDR2 SVGAGI (reference sequence). This CDR3 has 15 amino acids. Here the CDR3 reads CASSYSIGSSYEQYF. For the CDR3, the DNA is TGTGCCAGCAGTTACTCGATTGGTAGCTCCTACGAGCAGTACTTC.

This clone has more than one count but fewer than ten. The rearrangement links TRBV5-6 to TRBJ2-3; D unresolved. The CDR3 is made up of 14 amino acids. Germline V gene data show CDR1 as SGHDT and CDR2 as YYEEEE. V lost 2 bases to trimming and J lost 11 bases, with 18 bases between them. The CDR3 nucleotides are TGTGCCAGCAGCTTCACAGACGTTAAAACCAGGCAGTATTTT. The encoded protein is CASSFTDVKTRQYF.

The J gene is TRBJ2-1, the V gene TRBV19; 9 nucleotides match TRBD2. Looked up from germline, CDR1 is LNHDA and CDR2 is SQIVND (reference sequence). There are 17 residues in the CDR3. Losses at the gene ends were 8 bases for V and 5 bases for J; bases not matched to a gene: 16. CDR3 region: CASSVREGPSEDNEQFF. In DNA, the CDR3 is TGTGCCAGTTCCGTGCGGGAGGGCCCAAGTGAGGACAATGAGCAGTTCTTC.

This chain uses TRBV19 with TRBJ2-7; the match to TRBD1 covers 7 bases. Per germline, CDR1 LNHDA and CDR2 SQIVND (reference sequence). V trimming: 3 bases; J trimming: 3 bases; junction bases outside the gene matches: 11. The CDR3 covers 16 residues. CDR3 in amino acids: CASSITQGRGGYEQYF. CDR3 DNA sequence: TGTGCCAGTAGTATCACACAGGGGAGAGGCGGCTACGAGCAGTACTTC.

The rearrangement links TRBV29-1 to TRBJ1-1; 9 bases agree with TRBD1. Germline CDR1 SQVTM, CDR2 ANQGSEA. The CDR3 is made up of 16 amino acids. The junction had 13 bases not matched to a gene; V was cut back by 4 bases and J by 4 bases. CDR3 protein: CSVASQGAFRVTEAFF. As DNA, the CDR3 is TGCAGCGTTGCCTCACAGGGGGCGTTTCGGGTCACTGAAGCTTTCTTT. The full variable domain, with the rest looked up from reference TRBV29-1 and TRBJ1-1, is SAVISQKPSRDICQRGTSLTIQCQVDSQVTMMFWYRQQPGQSLTLIATANQGSEATYESGFVIDKFPISRPNLTFSTLTVSNMSPEDSSIYLCSVASQGAFRVTEAFFGQGTRLTVV.

This chain links TRBV12-2 with TRBJ2-7; the table's D call of TRBD2 was not tested on the DNA. TRBV12-2 is an annotated pseudogene. This CDR3 contains 18 residues. As DNA, the CDR3 is TGTGCAAGTCGCTTAGATCGGACTAGCGGGAGGGCCCGGTACGAGCAGTACTTC. Its translation is CASRLDRTSGRARYEQYF.

The genes are TRBV30 and TRBJ2-7; D uncertain. Germline V gene lookup returns CDR1 GTSNPN and CDR2 SVGIG (reference sequence). Trimming left V 2 bases short and J 0 bases short, with 5 bases between. The CDR3 extends over 12 amino acids. The CDR3 nucleotides are TGTGCCTGGAGTAGGAGCTCCTACGAGCAGTACTTC. As protein: CAWSRSSYEQYF.

This chain uses TRBV6-7 with TRBJ2-3; no firm D call. TRBV6-7 is given ORF status, its function remaining uncertain. Between the trimmed V and J ends, which lost 2 bases and 8 bases, there was a span of 8 bases. The length of the CDR3 is 12 residues. The CDR3 region has the DNA TGTGCCAGCAGTTACCGAAGAGTTACGCAGTATTTT. As protein: CASSYRRVTQYF.

V gene TRBV9 combines with J gene TRBJ2-7, with 9 bases identical to TRBD2. Germline-derived CDR1 and CDR2 are SGDLS and YYNGEE. Losses at the gene ends were 0 bases for V and 0 bases for J; bases not matched to a gene: 7. The CDR3 consists of 17 residues. CDR3 sequence: CASSVGLAGSSSYEQYF. The CDR3 bases are TGTGCCAGCAGCGTAGGGCTAGCGGGGTCGAGCTCCTACGAGCAGTACTTC.

This clone was recorded once. The chain carries TRBV19 and TRBJ2-7; a possible D gene is TRBD1 (5 bases). The V gene's germline CDR1 is LNHDA and CDR2 SQIVND (reference sequence). The CDR3 runs to 13 residues. The V end was cut by 4 bases, the J end by 3 bases, with 10 bases between. The CDR3 DNA sequence: TGTGCCAGTAGTACCGTCCAGGGCTACGAGCAGTACTTC. Protein sequence: CASSTVQGYEQYF.

This clone has a handful of counts. The gene calls are TRBV7-2 and TRBJ1-1; 7 nucleotides align to TRBD1. With V trimmed by 6 bases and J by 1 base, 8 bases remained unmatched. The V gene's germline CDR1 is SGHTA and CDR2 FQGNSA. This CDR3 has 15 amino acids. The CDR3 loop is CASSILGGQNTEAFF. CDR3 DNA: TGTGCCAGCAGTATCTTAGGGGGCCAGAACACTGAAGCTTTCTTT.

The chain is built from TRBV5-1 and TRBJ2-1, with D possibly TRBD2 on 6 matching bases. Trimming pared 4 bases from V and 0 bases from J, leaving 11 bases between. Germline CDR1 and CDR2: SGHRS and YFSETQ. The CDR3 has 15 residues. CDR3 in amino acids: CASSRESSSYNEQFF. The CDR3 bases are TGCGCCAGCAGCCGGGAGTCCAGCTCCTACAATGAGCAGTTCTTC.

V gene TRBV28 combines with J gene TRBJ2-1; 13 bases align to TRBD2. The CDR3 is 18 amino acids. Germline V CDR1 and CDR2: MDHEN, SYDVKM. V lost 4 bases to trimming and J lost 7 bases; unmatched junction nucleotides: 13. CDR3 coding DNA: TGTGCCAGCAGTTCCTGGATCGGACTAGCGGGAGTGAGTAATGAGCAGTTCTTC. Its protein product is CASSSWIGLAGVSNEQFF.

This clone was recorded only once. The J gene is TRBJ1-4, the V gene TRBV5-6; D ambiguous. The germline V gene has CDR1 SGHDT and CDR2 YYEEEE. The CDR3 totals 15 residues. Between the trimmed V and J ends, which lost 0 bases and 5 bases, there was a span of 11 bases. Here the CDR3 reads CASSLVQAKNEKLFF. For the CDR3, the DNA is TGTGCCAGCAGCTTGGTGCAGGCGAAAAATGAAAAACTGTTTTTT.

The CDR3 DNA reads TGCGCCAGCAGGGATCACAGGGGGCGAGGAGAGACCCAGTACTTC. Translation gives CASRDHRGRGETQYF. The V and J genes are TRBV23-1 and TRBJ2-5, with 9 bases matching TRBD1. TRBV23-1 is recorded as an ORF, its role being uncertain. The CDR3 has 15 residues. The V gene end was trimmed by 6 bases and the J gene end by 4 bases; junction bases not matched to a gene: 9.

The gene calls are TRBV28 and TRBJ2-1, with a possible D match to TRBD1 (5 bases). The length of the CDR3 is 19 residues. V shed 1 base and J shed 1 base, with 20 bases lying between them. CDR1 is MDHEN and CDR2 is SYDVKM in the germline V gene. This CDR3 reads CASSLLALLGQGSYNEQFF. The DNA for the CDR3 is TGTGCCAGCAGTTTATTAGCCCTGCTCGGGCAGGGTTCCTACAATGAGCAGTTCTTC.

The chain has TRBV2 and TRBJ1-2; 9 positions match TRBD1. V shed 7 bases, J shed 5 bases, and the junction held 17 bases outside the gene matches. The CDR3 has 17 residues. Germline V gene data show CDR1 as SNHLY and CDR2 as FYNNEI. This chain's CDR3 is CASTYTVGGQGPYGYTF. The DNA of the CDR3 is TGTGCCAGCACCTACACCGTAGGGGGACAGGGCCCGTATGGCTACACCTTC.

The chain is built from TRBV15 and TRBJ2-1; 13 bases line up with TRBD2. This CDR3 contains 17 residues. The germline V gene encodes CDR1 LNHNV and CDR2 YYDKDF (reference sequence). Trimming took 0 bases from V and 9 from J; bases not matched to a gene: 8. The CDR3 DNA sequence: TGTGCCACCAGCAGAGATCGAAGTTGGACTAGCGGGAGTGAGCAGTTCTTC. The encoded protein is CATSRDRSWTSGSEQFF.

The gene calls are TRBV5-4 and TRBJ2-1; perhaps TRBD1 as D (5 bases). Looked up from germline, CDR1 is SGHNT and CDR2 is YYREEE (reference sequence). The V and J ends lost 3 bases and 6 bases respectively, with 10 bases between them. This CDR3 region has 13 residues. The CDR3 protein is CASSSDSSNEQFF. In DNA form, the CDR3 reads TGTGCCAGCAGCTCAGACAGCAGCAATGAGCAGTTCTTC.

The genes are TRBV6-1 and TRBJ2-1; TRBD2 is a possible D gene (5 bases). The CDR3 is 16 residues long. CDR1 is MNHNS and CDR2 is SASEGT in the germline V gene. The V gene lost 4 bases and the J gene lost 3 bases, with 16 bases spanning the gap. CDR3 sequence: CASSGRASLGYNEQFF. CDR3 bases: TGTGCCAGCAGTGGCCGGGCTAGCTTAGGCTACAATGAGCAGTTCTTC.